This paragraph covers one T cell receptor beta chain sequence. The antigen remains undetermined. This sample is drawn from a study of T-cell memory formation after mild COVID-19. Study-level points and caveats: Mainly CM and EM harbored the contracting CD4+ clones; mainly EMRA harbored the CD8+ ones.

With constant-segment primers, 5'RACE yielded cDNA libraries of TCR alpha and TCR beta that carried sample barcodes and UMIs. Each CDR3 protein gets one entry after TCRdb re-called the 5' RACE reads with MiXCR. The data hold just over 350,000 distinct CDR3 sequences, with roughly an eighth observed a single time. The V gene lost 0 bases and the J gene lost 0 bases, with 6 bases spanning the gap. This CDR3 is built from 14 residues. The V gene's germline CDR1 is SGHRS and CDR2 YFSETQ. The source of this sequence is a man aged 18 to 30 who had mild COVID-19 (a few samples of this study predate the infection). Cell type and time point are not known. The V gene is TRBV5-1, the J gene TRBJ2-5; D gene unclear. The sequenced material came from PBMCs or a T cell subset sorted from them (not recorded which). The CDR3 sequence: CASSLETNQETQYF. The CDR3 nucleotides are TGCGCCAGCAGCTTGGAGACAAACCAAGAGACCCAGTACTTC.